A single sample is the source of the 25 T cell receptor beta chains below, sequenced in a study of blood T cells in healthy people across ages. Together with a sample-barcoded 5' primer, a J-beta primer mix was included in a second PCR lasting roughly 6 to 12 cycles. Via MiXCR, TCRdb re-called the 5' RACE reads, giving one row per CDR3 protein. The data contain some 1,800,000 distinct CDR3 sequences, 35% to 50% of them singletons. The sample consisted of blood. These receptors came from a human donor in good health.

The chain couples TRBV15 to TRBJ2-7; TRBD2 might be the D (5 bases). Trimming removed 5 bases at V and 5 bases at J, with 19 bases between. The length of the CDR3 is 15 residues. Germline V gene data show CDR1 as LNHNV and CDR2 as YYDKDF (reference sequence). Written as DNA, the CDR3 is TGTGCCACCAGCCGTCCAGGAGAGGGTATCCACGAGCAGTACTTC. Protein: CATSRPGEGIHEQYF.

J is TRBJ2-5 and V is TRBV7-8, with 12 bases aligning to TRBD2. J was trimmed by 5 bases and V by 6 bases; bases with no gene match: 10. This CDR3 is built from 16 residues. Germline CDR1 is SGHVS and CDR2 is FQNEAQ. CDR3 residues: CASRRTSGEAWETQYF. The CDR3 nucleotides read TGTGCCAGCAGGAGGACTAGCGGGGAGGCCTGGGAGACCCAGTACTTC.

V usage is TRBV6-1 and J usage is TRBJ1-5; D gene ambiguous. Deletions cut 6 bases from V and 5 bases from J, with 23 bases between. Per germline, CDR1 MNHNS and CDR2 SASEGT. The CDR3 covers 17 residues. The DNA for the CDR3 is TGTGCCAGCAGCTCCGTTGGGGAAATTGCCGGCGATCAGCCCCAGCATTTT. Its protein is CASSSVGEIAGDQPQHF.

V and J are TRBV11-2 and TRBJ2-1; D is unclear. Trimming stripped 7 bases from V and 5 bases from J, with 6 bases between. The CDR3 runs to 11 residues. Germline V gene data show CDR1 as SGHAT and CDR2 as FQNNGV. The CDR3 sequence: CASTKNNEQFF. As DNA, the CDR3 is TGTGCCAGCACCAAAAACAATGAGCAGTTCTTC.

In this sample, this clonotype turned up a few times. The chain joins TRBV27 to TRBJ2-1; no definite D call. The CDR3 is 13 amino acids. The germline CDR1 and CDR2 sequences are MNHEY and SMNVEV (reference sequence). The V gene lost 3 bases and the J gene lost 7 bases, with 10 bases spanning the gap. The CDR3 nucleotides read TGTGCCAGCAGTTTGTTGGGTCGGAATGAGCAGTTCTTC. It codes for CASSLLGRNEQFF.

This clonotype was seen a handful of times. The chain employs TRBV5-1 and TRBJ2-4; 8 nucleotides agree with TRBD2. The last part of the DNA fits TRBJ2-7 better; the J call may be wrong. Germline assignment: CDR1 SGHRS and CDR2 YFSETQ. There are 15 residues in the CDR3. CDR3 in DNA: TGCGCCAGCAGCTTTACGGGGGGGCGGTCTTACGAGCAGTACTTC. Residues: CASSFTGGRSYEQYF.

The genes are TRBV30 and TRBJ2-7, with D perhaps being TRBD1 or TRBD2 (5 bases each). The CDR3 is 12 residues long. Germline V lookup: CDR1 GTSNPN, CDR2 SVGIG (reference sequence). V lost 4 bases to trimming and J lost 0 bases, with 7 bases between them. CDR3 loop: CAWTGSSYEQYF. DNA for the CDR3: TGTGCCTGGACAGGGAGCTCCTACGAGCAGTACTTC. Full variable domain (missing parts from reference TRBV30 and TRBJ2-7): SQTIHQWPATLVQPVGSPLSLECTVEGTSNPNLYWYRQAAGRGLQLLFYSVGIGQISSEVPQNLSASRPQDRQFILSSKKLLLSDSGFYLCAWTGSSYEQYFGPGTRLTVT.

This clonotype was detected only a few times. This chain links TRBV21-1 with TRBJ2-7; the table's D gene call, TRBD1, was not cross checked with the DNA. TRBV21-1 is deemed a pseudogene. The CDR3 is made up of 15 amino acids. CDR3 bases: TGTGCCAGCAGCAAAGAGGACAACAAATCCTACGAGCAGTACTTC. It is translated as CASSKEDNKSYEQYF.

The V call is TRBV12-5, the J call TRBJ1-1, with TRBD1 identical over 7 bases. The CDR3 totals 23 residues. Germline lookup yields CDR1 LGHNT and CDR2 FRNRAP. Germline trimming cut 2 bases from V and 0 bases from J; bases unmatched to any gene: 27. The CDR3 protein is CASGLQTGAGGLLSSSMNTEAFF. The CDR3 DNA reads as TGTGCTAGTGGTTTGCAAACAGGAGCAGGGGGTCTTTTGTCCTCTTCCATGAACACTGAAGCTTTCTTT.

This chain links TRBV2 with TRBJ2-5; possibly TRBD1 for D (6 bases). The CDR3 loop spans 15 amino acids. Germline values: CDR1 SNHLY, CDR2 FYNNEI. Between the trimmed V and J ends, which lost 3 bases and 5 bases, there was a span of 16 bases. CDR3 DNA sequence: TGTGCCAGCAGTGATGGTTCCAGGGGTCTCGAGACCCAGTACTTC. It encodes CASSDGSRGLETQYF.

The chain recombines TRBV7-2 with TRBJ2-5; D remains unclear. The DNA end is a closer match to TRBJ2-7, so the J assignment may be wrong. Germline CDR1 and CDR2: SGHTA and FQGNSA. The CDR3 covers 15 residues. The CDR3 sequence: CASSLMGEKADEQYF. The CDR3 bases are TGTGCCAGCAGCTTAATGGGCGAAAAGGCTGACGAGCAGTACTTC.

Comments on this clonotype: A much larger clone differs by one base, so this may be a read error. CDR3 loop: CASSPAGNQLQHF. For the CDR3, the DNA is TGTGCCAGCTCACCGGCAGGAAATCAGCTCCAGCATTTT. The chain combines TRBV18 with TRBJ1-5; D call uncertain. Germline V gene data show CDR1 as KGHSH and CDR2 as LQKENI. The CDR3 sequence is 13 residues long.

In the case of this clonotype: A read error may be the cause here, since a much bigger clone is one base away. The chain is built from TRBV4-3 and TRBJ2-1; 8 bases line up with TRBD1. The tail of the sequence fits TRBJ2-7 better, so the J call may be wrong. The CDR3 is 14 amino acids. Germline V gene data show CDR1 as LGHNA and CDR2 as YSLEER. This CDR3 reads CASRPGQGIFEQYF. In DNA form, the CDR3 reads TGCGCCAGCAGGCCAGGACAGGGCATTTTCGAGCAGTACTTC.

The genes are TRBV12-3 or TRBV12-4 and TRBJ2-1; 9 positions agree with TRBD1. The CDR3 loop spans 16 amino acids. The V gene end was trimmed by 5 bases and the J gene end by 3 bases; junction bases not matched to a gene: 8. Here the CDR3 DNA reads TGTGCCAGCAGTGGGGGACAGGGTCTTAGCTACAATGAGCAGTTCTTC. Translation gives CASSGGQGLSYNEQFF.

This clonotype was observed many times. This rearrangement joins TRBV4-2 to TRBJ2-7; 7 bases align to TRBD1. Germline V gene sequence: CDR1 LGHNA, CDR2 YNFKEQ. The CDR3 sequence is 12 residues long. With 4 bases clipped from V and 6 bases from J, the junction kept 3 bases outside the gene matches. The CDR3 loop reads CASSPDRVEQYF. CDR3 DNA sequence: TGTGCCAGCAGCCCCGACAGGGTCGAGCAGTACTTC.

In this sample, this clonotype turned up a few times. The chain uses TRBV28 and TRBJ1-2, with no clear D. Germline values: CDR1 MDHEN, CDR2 SYDVKM. The CDR3 has 13 amino acids. V was shortened by 5 bases and J by 3 bases, with 10 bases between the two germline ends. CDR3 residues: CASSPPHDYGYTF. As DNA, the CDR3 is TGTGCCAGCAGTCCCCCCCATGACTATGGCTACACCTTC.

This rearrangement joins TRBV4-3 to TRBJ2-7; 8 bases fit TRBD1. Germline V gene data show CDR1 as LGHNA and CDR2 as YSLEER. The ends lost 0 bases at V and 0 bases at J; junction bases unmatched: 10. CDR3 size: 18 residues. The CDR3 DNA reads as TGCGCCAGCAGCCAAGATATCCCAGGGGGCGGTTACTCCTACGAGCAGTACTTC. Its protein product is CASSQDIPGGGYSYEQYF.

The chain is built from TRBV4-3 and TRBJ2-1, with D perhaps matching TRBD2 (6 bases). The CDR3 extends over 15 amino acids. Trimming cost V 1 base and J 4 bases, with 11 bases left between them. The V gene's germline CDR1 is LGHNA and CDR2 YSLEER. The CDR3 is CASSQVTGTYNEQFF. In nucleotides, the CDR3 is TGCGCCAGCAGCCAAGTTACGGGGACTTACAATGAGCAGTTCTTC.

As for this clonotype: A much larger clone differs by one base, so this may be a read error. The chain joins TRBV29-1 to TRBJ1-2; perhaps TRBD1 as D (5 bases). The germline V gene has CDR1 SQVTM and CDR2 ANQGSEA. The V gene lost 5 bases and the J gene lost 4 bases, with 14 bases spanning the gap. The length of the CDR3 is 13 residues. The CDR3 spells CSVQGDYLYGYTF. The CDR3 DNA reads TGCAGCGTTCAAGGGGACTACCTCTATGGCTACACCTTC.

Many counts were recorded for this clonotype. The rearrangement joins TRBV6-5 to TRBJ2-7; D is undetermined. Germline CDR1 MNHEY, CDR2 SVGAGI. V was shortened by 9 bases and J by 3 bases, with 3 bases between the two germline ends. CDR3 length: 9 residues. The CDR3 reads CARDYEQYF. The CDR3 nucleotides are TGTGCCAGGGACTACGAGCAGTACTTC.

This clonotype was observed a few times. The CDR3 bases are TGTGCCAGCAGAGGACAGGGTATAGGCGCTGAAGCTTTCTTT. Translating gives CASRGQGIGAEAFF. This chain uses TRBV2 with TRBJ1-1, with 8 bases that match TRBD1. This CDR3 has 14 amino acids. Germline-derived CDR1 and CDR2 are SNHLY and FYNNEI. After removal of 6 bases from V and 6 bases from J, the junction contained 9 bases not matched to a gene.

This chain's CDR3 is CASSYLPGQDNEQYF. In DNA form, the CDR3 reads TGTGCCAGCAGCTACTTACCGGGACAGGATAACGAGCAGTACTTC. This chain uses TRBV12-3 or TRBV12-4 with TRBJ2-5; 8 bases match TRBD1. The J call may be faulty, since TRBJ2-7 better matches the DNA end. The CDR3 extends over 15 amino acids.

The rearrangement links TRBV27 to TRBJ2-4, with no clear D. The DNA end favors TRBJ2-7, so the J call may be wrong. The germline CDR1 and CDR2 sequences are MNHEY and SMNVEV (reference sequence). The CDR3 has 15 amino acids. The CDR3 DNA reads TGTGCCAGCAGACTGAACCCGGGCGTTATCTACGAGCAGTACTTC. Residues: CASRLNPGVIYEQYF.

The sample holds one count of this clonotype. The chain links TRBV20-1 to TRBJ2-1; 8 bases line up with TRBD2. CDR3 length: 15 amino acids. V lost 0 bases, J lost 7 bases, and 8 bases stayed unmatched. Germline V gene lookup returns CDR1 DFQATT and CDR2 SNEGSKA (reference sequence). The CDR3 bases are TGCAGTGCTAGAGATTTCGGCGGGAGGCGGAATGAGCAGTTCTTC. Translated, it gives CSARDFGGRRNEQFF.

The V gene is TRBV5-1, the J gene TRBJ2-2; TRBD2 aligns across 13 bases. CDR3 length: 19 residues. V gave up 0 bases and J gave up 0 bases; unmatched junction bases: 5. Germline CDR1 and CDR2: SGHRS and YFSETQ. As DNA, the CDR3 is TGCGCCAGCAGCTTGGTAGGACTAGCGGGAGTCGCGAACACCGGGGAGCTGTTTTTT. Translating gives CASSLVGLAGVANTGELFF. Full variable domain (rest looked up from reference TRBV5-1 and TRBJ2-2): KAGVTQTPRYLIKTRGQQVTLSCSPISGHRSVSWYQQTPGQGLQFLFEYFSETQRNKGNFPGRFSGRQFSNSRSEMNVSTLELGDSALYLCASSLVGLAGVANTGELFFGEGSRLTVL.